This record looks at one T cell receptor (beta chain) sequence and its context. Its matching antigen is unknown. These data originate in a study of shared clonotypes between healthy human individuals. Notes on the study in general: The expectation was that sequencing depth would affect clonotype sharing among donors.

Assay: immunoSEQ multiplex PCR; the TCRdb copy retains only in-frame clones and omits some. In the table there are roughly 1,500,000 clones, 98% of which are singletons. The CDR3 runs to 14 residues. Trimming took 4 bases from V and 2 from J; bases not matched to a gene: 3. In germline, CDR1 is SGHTA, CDR2 FQGNSA. The rearrangement uses TRBV7-2 and TRBJ1-2; 8 bases match TRBD1. Sequenced material: naive CD4+ T cells sorted from blood. Subset defined: CD45RA+ positively selected. This TCR was recovered from a man in his thirties or forties in good health. The CDR3: CASSSYRGNYGYTF. The DNA for the CDR3 is TGTGCCAGCAGCTCGTACAGGGGGAACTATGGCTACACCTTC.